This T cell receptor (beta chain) is drawn from a study of blood T cells in healthy people across ages. CDR1 is LNHDA, CDR2 SQIVND, per germline (reference sequence). This CDR3 region has 17 residues. The trim removed 5 bases at V and 1 base at J, leaving 11 bases unmatched. It was with a sample-barcoded 5' primer and a J-beta primer mix that a second PCR of roughly 7 to 11 cycles was run. TCRdb processed the 5' RACE reads anew with MiXCR; each CDR3 protein has one entry. The sample yields around 1.5 million distinct CDR3 sequences, about 31% seen once. Source material: blood. The J gene is TRBJ2-3, the V gene TRBV19; TRBD2 aligns across 8 bases. This receptor was obtained from a woman aged 25 to 39 in good health. CDR3 residues: CASSGVSGVRGTDTQYF. In DNA form, the CDR3 reads TGTGCCAGTAGTGGAGTTAGCGGGGTCCGGGGCACAGATACGCAGTATTTT.